Detailed here is one TCR beta chain. One junction end does not reproduce the germline sequence, and a read error may be involved. Produced via immunoSEQ multiplex PCR; TCRdb's table is partial and in-frame only. The sample shows about 270,000 clones, approximately 90% of them seen only once. This CDR3 has 15 amino acids. Germline V gene sequence: CDR1 MNHEY, CDR2 SVGAGI. These data belong to a study of blood T cell repertoires in COVID-19. Study-level background: Spain, Italy and the United States supplied samples that represented acute and convalescent COVID-19. T cells, B-cell-depleted T cells, or PBMCs provided the cDNA or gDNA that served as material.

Allocation to cohorts depended on clinical history reported by the participants. The recovered donors of Cohort 3 showed two negative PCRs, clearance, or symptom resolution. The chain has TRBV6-5 and TRBJ2-1, with D unclear. The TCR sequence derives from a woman in her forties or fifties who had recovered from COVID-19. The sequenced material came from PBMCs or T cells enriched from blood (not recorded which). DNA for the CDR3: TGTGCCAGTAGTTACGGTCCGAGCTCCTACAATGAGCAGTTCTTC. Protein sequence: CASSYGPSSYNEQFF.